This TCR beta chain comes out of a study of blood T cells in healthy people across ages. For the second PCR, which ran for about 6 to 11 cycles, a sample-barcoded 5' primer and a J-beta primer mix were used. TCRdb reanalysed the 5' RACE reads using MiXCR and keeps one entry per CDR3 protein. The repertoire holds approximately 850,000 distinct CDR3 sequences, with approximately 48% as singletons. The V gene's germline CDR1 is GTSNPN and CDR2 SVGIG (reference sequence). The CDR3 is 13 amino acids. The V gene lost 0 bases and the J gene lost 2 bases, with 7 bases spanning the gap. The sequence was collected from a man aged 60 to 69 in good health. This sequence joins TRBV30 and TRBJ1-2; a possible D gene is TRBD1 (5 bases). Sequencing input: blood. CDR3 loop: CAWSVQDNYGYTF. The CDR3 DNA is TGTGCCTGGAGTGTACAGGACAACTATGGCTACACCTTC.